This T cell receptor beta chain came from a study of Graves' ophthalmopathy and Graves' hyperthyroidism. Amplifying from RNA transcripts, the study obtained TCR beta CDR3 regions. RT-PCR in the first round used HTBI primers; a second-round multiplex PCR followed. TCRdb recomputed calls from the multiplex PCR reads with MiXCR, one row per CDR3 protein. The repertoire holds 620,000 or so distinct CDR3 sequences, with about 20% as singletons. This CDR3 is built from 16 residues. Deletions cut 1 base from V and 2 bases from J, with 12 bases between. Per the germline V gene, CDR1 is MNHNS and CDR2 is SASEGT. The hyperthyroidism patients had a new diagnosis of under 2 months' duration and were aged 18 to 65. This clonotype occurred many times.

Sequencing used peripheral blood. This receptor was taken from a woman aged 18-29 years with stable Graves' hyperthyroidism. Some clones in this sample may be carry-over from other donors' samples. The chain recombines TRBV6-1 with TRBJ1-5, with D unclear. The CDR3 bases are TGTGCCAGCAGTGAAGGAGGGAGGAACGGCAATCAGCCCCAGCATTTT. Its translation: CASSEGGRNGNQPQHF.